This T cell receptor beta chain was documented in a study of cytomegalovirus exposure and HLA in healthy donors. The study, taken as a whole, reports: Later analysis identified a missense DCLRE1C variant that was linked to TCR beta V- and J-gene trimming. According to a later analysis, donors in an Asian-associated ancestry cluster reportedly had fewer N-insertions than the 666-donor mean.

With respect to this clone: Its antigen is unidentified. One end of the junction does not line up with germline, which may come from a read error.

The germline V gene has CDR1 SGHNT and CDR2 YYREEE (reference sequence). CDR3 length equals 16 residues. PCR was performed using 60 Vbeta and 13 Jbeta primers. Some clones are missing from TCRdb's copy, which holds only in-frame ones; the method was immunoSEQ multiplex PCR. The sample contains about 160,000 clones, 84% of which appear only once. The receptor was isolated from a man aged 18 to 30 in good health and CMV-seronegative. This rearrangement joins TRBV5-4 to TRBJ2-1; 14 bases are a match to TRBD2. Sequenced material: PBMCs. This chain's CDR3 is CASSPGTSGGYNAQFF. As DNA, the CDR3 is TGTGCCAGCAGCCCCGGGACTAGCGGGGGCTACAATGCGCAGTTCTTC.